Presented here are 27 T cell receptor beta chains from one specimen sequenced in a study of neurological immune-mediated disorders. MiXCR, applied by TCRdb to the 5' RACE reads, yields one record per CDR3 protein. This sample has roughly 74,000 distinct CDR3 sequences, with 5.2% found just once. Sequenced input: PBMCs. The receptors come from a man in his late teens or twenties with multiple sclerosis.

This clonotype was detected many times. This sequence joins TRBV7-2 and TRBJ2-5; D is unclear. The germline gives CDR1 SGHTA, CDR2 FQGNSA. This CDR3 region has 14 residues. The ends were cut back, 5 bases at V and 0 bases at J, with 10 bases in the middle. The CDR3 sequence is CASSPGIHQETQYF. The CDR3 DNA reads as TGTGCCAGCAGCCCAGGAATCCACCAAGAGACCCAGTACTTC.

CDR3 amino acids: CSARDFAEIADTQYF. CDR3 nucleotides: TGCAGTGCTAGAGATTTTGCGGAGATCGCAGATACGCAGTATTTT. This chain links TRBV20-1 with TRBJ2-3, with D uncertain. Germline V gene lookup returns CDR1 DFQATT and CDR2 SNEGSKA (reference sequence). V gave up 0 bases and J gave up 4 bases, with 14 bases separating them. There are 15 residues in the CDR3.

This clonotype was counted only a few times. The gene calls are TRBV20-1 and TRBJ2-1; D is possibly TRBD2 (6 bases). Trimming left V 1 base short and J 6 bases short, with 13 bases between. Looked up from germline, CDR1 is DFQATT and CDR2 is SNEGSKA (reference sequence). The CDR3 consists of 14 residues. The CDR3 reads CSARGVGSGNEQFF. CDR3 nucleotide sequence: TGCAGTGCTAGAGGGGTCGGGAGCGGCAATGAGCAGTTCTTC.

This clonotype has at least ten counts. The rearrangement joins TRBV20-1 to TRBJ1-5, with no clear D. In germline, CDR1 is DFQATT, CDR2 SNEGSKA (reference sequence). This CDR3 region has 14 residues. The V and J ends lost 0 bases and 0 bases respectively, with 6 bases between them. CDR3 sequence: CSARDVYSNQPQHF. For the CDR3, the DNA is TGCAGTGCTAGAGATGTGTATAGCAATCAGCCCCAGCATTTT.

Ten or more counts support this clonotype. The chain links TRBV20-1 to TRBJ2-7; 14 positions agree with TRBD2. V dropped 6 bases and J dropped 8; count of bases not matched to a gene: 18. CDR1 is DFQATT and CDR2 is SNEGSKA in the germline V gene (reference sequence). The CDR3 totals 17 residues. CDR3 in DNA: TGCAGTGCCCCAGCTGGGACTAGCGGGGGTCCCGCTACGAAGCAGTACTTC. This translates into CSAPAGTSGGPATKQYF.

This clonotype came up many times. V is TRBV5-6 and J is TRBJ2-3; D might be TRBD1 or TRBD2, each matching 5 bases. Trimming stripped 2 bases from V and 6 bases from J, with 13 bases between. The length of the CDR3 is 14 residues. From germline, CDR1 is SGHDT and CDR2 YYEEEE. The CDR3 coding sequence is TGTGCCAGCAGCTTAACGGGGCTATCGGATACGCAGTATTTT. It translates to CASSLTGLSDTQYF.

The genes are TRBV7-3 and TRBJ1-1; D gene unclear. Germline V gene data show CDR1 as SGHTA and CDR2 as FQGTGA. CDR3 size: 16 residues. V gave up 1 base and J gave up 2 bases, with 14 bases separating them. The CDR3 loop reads CASSLSARIFNTEAFF. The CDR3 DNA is TGTGCCAGCAGCTTAAGCGCAAGGATATTTAACACTGAAGCTTTCTTT.

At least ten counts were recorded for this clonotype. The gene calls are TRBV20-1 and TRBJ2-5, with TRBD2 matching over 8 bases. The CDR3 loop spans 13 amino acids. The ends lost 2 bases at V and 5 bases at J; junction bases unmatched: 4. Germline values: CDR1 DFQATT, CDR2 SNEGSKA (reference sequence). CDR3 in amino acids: CSARTGGRETQYF. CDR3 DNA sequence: TGCAGTGCTAGAACCGGCGGGAGGGAGACCCAGTACTTC.

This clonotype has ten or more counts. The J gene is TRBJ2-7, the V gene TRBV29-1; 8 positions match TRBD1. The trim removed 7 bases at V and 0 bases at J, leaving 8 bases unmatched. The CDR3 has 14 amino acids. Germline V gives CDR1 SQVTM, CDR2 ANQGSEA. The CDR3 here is CSAAQGAFSYEQYF. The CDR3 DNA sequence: TGCAGCGCCGCCCAGGGGGCCTTCTCCTACGAGCAGTACTTC.

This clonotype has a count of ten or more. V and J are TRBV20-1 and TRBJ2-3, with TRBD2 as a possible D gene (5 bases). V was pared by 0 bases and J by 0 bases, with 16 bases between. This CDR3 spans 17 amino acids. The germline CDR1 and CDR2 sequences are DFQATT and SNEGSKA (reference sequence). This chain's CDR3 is CSARDPSRAASTDTQYF. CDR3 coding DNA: TGCAGTGCTAGAGATCCAAGCCGAGCGGCTAGCACAGATACGCAGTATTTT.

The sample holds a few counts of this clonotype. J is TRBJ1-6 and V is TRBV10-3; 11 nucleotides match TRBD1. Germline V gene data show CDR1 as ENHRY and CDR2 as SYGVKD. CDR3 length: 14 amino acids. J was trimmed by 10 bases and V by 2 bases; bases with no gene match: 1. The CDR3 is CAISEGTGGSPLHF. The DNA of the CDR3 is TGTGCCATCAGTGAGGGGACAGGGGGGTCACCCCTCCACTTT.

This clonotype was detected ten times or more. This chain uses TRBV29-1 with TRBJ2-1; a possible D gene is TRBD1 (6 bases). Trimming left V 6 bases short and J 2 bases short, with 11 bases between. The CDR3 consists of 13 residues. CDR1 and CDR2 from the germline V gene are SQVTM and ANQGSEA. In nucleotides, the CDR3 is TGCAGCGTAAAGGACAGAACCTACAATGAGCAGTTCTTC. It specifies CSVKDRTYNEQFF.

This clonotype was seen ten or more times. The CDR3 sequence: CASSLRTGNTIYF. The CDR3 nucleotides read TGTGCCAGCAGCCTCCGGACGGGAAACACCATATATTTT. The V and J genes are TRBV7-6 and TRBJ1-3; no clear D gene. The CDR3 totals 13 residues. Germline V gene lookup returns CDR1 SGHVS and CDR2 FNYEAQ. Trimming removed 5 bases from V and 4 bases from J, with 9 bases in between.

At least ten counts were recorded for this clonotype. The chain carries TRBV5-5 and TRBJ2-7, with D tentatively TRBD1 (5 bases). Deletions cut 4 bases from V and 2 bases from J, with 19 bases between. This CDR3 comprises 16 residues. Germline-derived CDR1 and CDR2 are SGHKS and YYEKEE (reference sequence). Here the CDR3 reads CASSLGTGPGTYEQYF. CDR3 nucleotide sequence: TGTGCCAGCAGCCTCGGAACGGGCCCAGGGACCTACGAGCAGTACTTC.

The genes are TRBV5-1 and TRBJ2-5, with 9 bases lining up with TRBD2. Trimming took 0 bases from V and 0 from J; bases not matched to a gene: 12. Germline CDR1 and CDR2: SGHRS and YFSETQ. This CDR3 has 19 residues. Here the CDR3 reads CASSLAGLATTSYQETQYF. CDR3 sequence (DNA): TGCGCCAGCAGCTTGGCGGGACTAGCAACCACCTCGTACCAAGAGACCCAGTACTTC.

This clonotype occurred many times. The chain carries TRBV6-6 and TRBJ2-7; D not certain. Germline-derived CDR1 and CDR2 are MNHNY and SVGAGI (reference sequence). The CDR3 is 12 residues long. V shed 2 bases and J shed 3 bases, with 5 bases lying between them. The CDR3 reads CASSYGRYEQYF. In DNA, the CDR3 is TGTGCCAGCAGTTACGGCCGCTACGAGCAGTACTTC.

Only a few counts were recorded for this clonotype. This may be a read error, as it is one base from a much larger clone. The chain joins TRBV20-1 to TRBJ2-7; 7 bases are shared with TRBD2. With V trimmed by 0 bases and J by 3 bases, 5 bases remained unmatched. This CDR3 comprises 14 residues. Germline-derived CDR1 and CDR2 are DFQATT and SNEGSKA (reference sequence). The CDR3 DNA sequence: TGCAGTGCTAGAGAAGCGGGAAAGGGCTACGAGCAGTACTTC. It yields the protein CSAREAGKGYEQYF.

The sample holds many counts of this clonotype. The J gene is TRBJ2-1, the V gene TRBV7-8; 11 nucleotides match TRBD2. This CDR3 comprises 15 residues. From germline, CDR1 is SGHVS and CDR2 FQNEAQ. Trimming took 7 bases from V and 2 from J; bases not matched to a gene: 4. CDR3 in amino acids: CASNQGLAAYNEQFF. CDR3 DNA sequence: TGTGCCAGCAATCAGGGACTAGCGGCCTACAATGAGCAGTTCTTC.

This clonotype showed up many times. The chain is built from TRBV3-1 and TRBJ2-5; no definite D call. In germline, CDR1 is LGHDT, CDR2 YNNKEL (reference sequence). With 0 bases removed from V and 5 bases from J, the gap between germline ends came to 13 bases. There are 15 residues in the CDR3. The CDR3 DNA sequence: TGTGCCAGCAGCCAAGATTCCGGGCCTAGGGAGACCCAGTACTTC. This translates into CASSQDSGPRETQYF.

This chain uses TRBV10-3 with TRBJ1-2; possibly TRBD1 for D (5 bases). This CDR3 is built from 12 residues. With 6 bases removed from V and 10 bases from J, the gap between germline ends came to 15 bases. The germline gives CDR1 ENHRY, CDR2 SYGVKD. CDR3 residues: CAIRTVPEHYTF. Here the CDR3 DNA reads TGTGCCATCAGGACAGTCCCCGAACACTACACCTTC.

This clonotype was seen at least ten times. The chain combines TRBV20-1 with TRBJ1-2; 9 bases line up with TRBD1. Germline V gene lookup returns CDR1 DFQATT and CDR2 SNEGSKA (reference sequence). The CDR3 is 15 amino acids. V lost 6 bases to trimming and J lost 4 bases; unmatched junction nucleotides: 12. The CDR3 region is CSAPTLQGAGYGYTF. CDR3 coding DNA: TGCAGTGCCCCGACCTTACAGGGGGCAGGCTATGGCTACACCTTC.

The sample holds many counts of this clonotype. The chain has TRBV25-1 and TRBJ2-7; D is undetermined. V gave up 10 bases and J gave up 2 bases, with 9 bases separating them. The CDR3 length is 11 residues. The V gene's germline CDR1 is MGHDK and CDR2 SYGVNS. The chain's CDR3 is CATGPTYEQYF. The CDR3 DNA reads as TGTGCCACCGGGCCAACCTACGAGCAGTACTTC.

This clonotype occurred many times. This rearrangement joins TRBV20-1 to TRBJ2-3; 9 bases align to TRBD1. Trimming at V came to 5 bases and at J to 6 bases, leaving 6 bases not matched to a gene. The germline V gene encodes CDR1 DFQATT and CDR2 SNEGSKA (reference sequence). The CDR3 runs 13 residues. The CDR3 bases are TGCAGTGCTGACCACAGGGGGCGCGATACGCAGTATTTT. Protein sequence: CSADHRGRDTQYF.

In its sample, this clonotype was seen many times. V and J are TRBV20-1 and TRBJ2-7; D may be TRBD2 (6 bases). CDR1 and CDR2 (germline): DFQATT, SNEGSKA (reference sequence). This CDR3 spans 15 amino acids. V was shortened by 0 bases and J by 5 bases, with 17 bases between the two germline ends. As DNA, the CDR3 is TGCAGTGCTAGAGATCTCCACGCGGGAAGCCACGAGCAGTACTTC. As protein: CSARDLHAGSHEQYF.

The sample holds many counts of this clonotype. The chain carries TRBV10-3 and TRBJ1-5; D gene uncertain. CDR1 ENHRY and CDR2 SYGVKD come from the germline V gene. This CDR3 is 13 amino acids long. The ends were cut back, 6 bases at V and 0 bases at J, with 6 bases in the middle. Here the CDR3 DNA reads TGTGCCATCAGGGACGGTAGCAATCAGCCCCAGCATTTT. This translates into CAIRDGSNQPQHF.

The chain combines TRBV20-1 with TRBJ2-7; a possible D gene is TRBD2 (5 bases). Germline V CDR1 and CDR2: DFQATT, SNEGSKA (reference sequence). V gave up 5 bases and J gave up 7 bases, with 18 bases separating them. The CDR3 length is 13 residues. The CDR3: CSAFLKGVQEQYF. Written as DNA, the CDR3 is TGCAGTGCTTTTCTTAAGGGAGTCCAAGAGCAGTACTTC.

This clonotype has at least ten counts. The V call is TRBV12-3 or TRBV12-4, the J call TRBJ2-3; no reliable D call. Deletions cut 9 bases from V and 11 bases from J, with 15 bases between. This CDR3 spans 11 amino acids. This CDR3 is CASIRAVLQYF. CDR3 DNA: TGTGCCAGTATCCGGGCCGTATTGCAGTATTTT.